This TCR beta chain was retrieved from a study of shared clonotypes between healthy human individuals. As for this clone: A read error may account for a junction end that differs from germline.

Only CD45RO-negative cells positively selected for CCR7 counted as naive CD8 cells, so terminally differentiated effector memory CD45RA+ cells were excluded. The donor population consisted of healthy HIV-negative adults with no recent acute infections or vaccinations. Deep level was the assay's run setting. Data came from immunoSEQ multiplex PCR; TCRdb stores just in-frame clones and leaves some out. The sample includes hundreds of thousands of clones, 90% to 95% of them seen just once. The CDR3 has 15 residues. Germline-derived CDR1 and CDR2 are SSHAT and FNYEAQ (reference sequence). Input material: naive CD8+ T cells sorted from blood. The V and J genes are TRBV7-7 and TRBJ1-4; 7 bases map to TRBD1. The TCR originated in a man aged 25-40 years in good health. The CDR3: CASSRTGDPREKLFF. The CDR3 DNA is TGTGCTAGCAGCCGTACAGGGGACCCGCGTGAAAAACTGTTTTTT.